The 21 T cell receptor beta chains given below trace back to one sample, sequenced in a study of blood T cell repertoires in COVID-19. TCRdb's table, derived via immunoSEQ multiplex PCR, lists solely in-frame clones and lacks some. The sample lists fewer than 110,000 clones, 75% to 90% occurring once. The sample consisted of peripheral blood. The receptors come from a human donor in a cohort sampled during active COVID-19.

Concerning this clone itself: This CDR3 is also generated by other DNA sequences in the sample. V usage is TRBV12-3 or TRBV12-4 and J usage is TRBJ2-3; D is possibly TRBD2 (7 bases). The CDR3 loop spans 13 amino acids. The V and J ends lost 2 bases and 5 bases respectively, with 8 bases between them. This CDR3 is CASSLRGGDTQYF. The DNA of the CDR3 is TGTGCCAGCAGTTTAAGGGGGGGAGATACGCAGTATTTT.

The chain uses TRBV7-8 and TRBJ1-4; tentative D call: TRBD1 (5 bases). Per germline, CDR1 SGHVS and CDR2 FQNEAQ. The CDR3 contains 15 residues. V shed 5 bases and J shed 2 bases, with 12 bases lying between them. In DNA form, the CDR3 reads TGTGCCAGCAGCCGGGAGGGGAATACTAATGAAAAACTGTTTTTT. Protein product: CASSREGNTNEKLFF.

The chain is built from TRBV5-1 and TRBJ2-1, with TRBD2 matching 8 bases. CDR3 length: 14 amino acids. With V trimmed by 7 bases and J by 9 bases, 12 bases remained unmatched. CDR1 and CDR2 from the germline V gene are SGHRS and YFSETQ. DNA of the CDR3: TGCGCCAGCGGCCTTCTTAGCGGGACGGGTGAGCAGTTCTTC. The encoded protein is CASGLLSGTGEQFF.

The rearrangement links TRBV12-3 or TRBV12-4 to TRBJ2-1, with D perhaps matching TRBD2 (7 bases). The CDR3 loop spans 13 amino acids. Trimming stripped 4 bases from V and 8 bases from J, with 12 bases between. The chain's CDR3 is CASSWGGRDEQFF. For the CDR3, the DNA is TGTGCCAGCAGTTGGGGGGGCAGGGATGAGCAGTTCTTC.

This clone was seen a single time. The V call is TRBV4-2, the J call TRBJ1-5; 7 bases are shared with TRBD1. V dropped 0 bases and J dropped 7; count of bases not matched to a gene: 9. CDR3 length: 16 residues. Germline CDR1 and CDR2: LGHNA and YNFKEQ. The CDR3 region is CASSQDEGQGGQPQHF. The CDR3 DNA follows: TGTGCCAGCAGCCAAGATGAGGGGCAAGGGGGCCAGCCCCAGCATTTT.

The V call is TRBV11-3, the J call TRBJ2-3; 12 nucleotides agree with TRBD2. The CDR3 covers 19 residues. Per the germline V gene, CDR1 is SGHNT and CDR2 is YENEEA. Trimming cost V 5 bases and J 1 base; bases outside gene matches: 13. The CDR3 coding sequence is TGTGCCAGCAGCGGGAGACTAGCGGGGGCACCGATTCGCACAGATACGCAGTATTTT. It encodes CASSGRLAGAPIRTDTQYF.

CDR3 residues: CASSQGRQPTGYTF. The DNA for the CDR3 is TGCGCCAGCAGCCAAGGAAGACAGCCAACAGGCTACACCTTC. This chain uses TRBV4-3 with TRBJ1-2; maybe TRBD1 (5 bases). The germline V gene encodes CDR1 LGHNA and CDR2 YSLEER. V lost 1 base and J 8 bases, leaving 14 bases between the germline ends. The CDR3 has 14 residues.

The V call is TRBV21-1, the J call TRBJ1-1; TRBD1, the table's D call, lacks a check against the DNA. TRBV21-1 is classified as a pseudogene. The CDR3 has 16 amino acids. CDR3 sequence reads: CASSPAQGQGVTEAFF. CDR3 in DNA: TGTGCCAGCAGCCCTGCCCAGGGACAGGGGGTCACTGAAGCTTTCTTT.

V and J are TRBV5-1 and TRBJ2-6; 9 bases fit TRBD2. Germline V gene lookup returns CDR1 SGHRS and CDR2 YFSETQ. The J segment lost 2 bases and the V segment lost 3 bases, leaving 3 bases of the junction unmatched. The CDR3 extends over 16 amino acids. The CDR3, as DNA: TGCGCCAGCAGCTCGGGACTAGCACCTGGGGCCAACGTCCTGACTTTC. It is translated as CASSSGLAPGANVLTF.

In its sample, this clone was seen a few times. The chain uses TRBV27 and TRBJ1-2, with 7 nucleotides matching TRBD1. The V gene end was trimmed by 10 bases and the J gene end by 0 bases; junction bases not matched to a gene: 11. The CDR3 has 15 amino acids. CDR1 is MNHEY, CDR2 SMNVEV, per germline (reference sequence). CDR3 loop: CATTIRTGANYGYTF. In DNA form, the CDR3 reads TGTGCCACCACTATAAGGACAGGAGCTAACTATGGCTACACCTTC.

This CDR3 is CSWPWGVKQETQYF. Written as DNA, the CDR3 is TGCAGCTGGCCGTGGGGCGTTAAACAAGAGACCCAGTACTTC. The J gene is TRBJ2-5, the V gene TRBV29-1, with D tentatively TRBD1 (5 bases). The germline gives CDR1 SQVTM, CDR2 ANQGSEA. V was clipped by 8 bases and J by 2 bases, with 18 bases between them. The CDR3 covers 14 residues.

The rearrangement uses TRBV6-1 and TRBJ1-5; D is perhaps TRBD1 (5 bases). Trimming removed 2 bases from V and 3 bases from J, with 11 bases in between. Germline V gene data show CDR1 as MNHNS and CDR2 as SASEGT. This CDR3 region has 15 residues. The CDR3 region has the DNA TGTGCCAGCAGTGAACAGGGAGGGCCCAATCAGCCCCAGCATTTT. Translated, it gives CASSEQGGPNQPQHF.

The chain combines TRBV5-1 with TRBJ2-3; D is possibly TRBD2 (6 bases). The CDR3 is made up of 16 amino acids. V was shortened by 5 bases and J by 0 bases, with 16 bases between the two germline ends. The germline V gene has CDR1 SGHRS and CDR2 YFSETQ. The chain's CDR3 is CASSGGTHSSTDTQYF. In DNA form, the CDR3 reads TGCGCCAGCAGTGGGGGGACCCACTCTAGCACAGATACGCAGTATTTT.

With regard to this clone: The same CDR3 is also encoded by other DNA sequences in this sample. The CDR3 reads CASSPLGQYTDTQYF. The CDR3 DNA is TGCGCCAGCAGCCCCTTGGGGCAGTACACAGATACGCAGTATTTT. This sequence joins TRBV4-1 and TRBJ2-3; possible D gene TRBD1, 5 bases. Germline CDR1 is MGHRA and CDR2 is YSYEKL. This CDR3 is 15 amino acids long. V gave up 4 bases and J gave up 2 bases, with 13 bases separating them.

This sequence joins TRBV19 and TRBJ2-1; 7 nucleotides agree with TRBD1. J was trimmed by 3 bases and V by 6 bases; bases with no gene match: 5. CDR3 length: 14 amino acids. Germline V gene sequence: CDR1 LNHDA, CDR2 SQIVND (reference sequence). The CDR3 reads CASRPGQNYNEQFF. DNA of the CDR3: TGTGCCAGTAGACCGGGACAGAACTACAATGAGCAGTTCTTC.

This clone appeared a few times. CDR3 in amino acids: CASSLQRGVYEQYF. CDR3 bases: TGTGCCAGCAGTTTACAGCGGGGGGTCTACGAGCAGTACTTC. The chain couples TRBV27 to TRBJ2-7, with 9 bases that match TRBD2. Trimming cost V 2 bases and J 3 bases; bases outside gene matches: 2. The CDR3 has 14 amino acids. CDR1 is MNHEY and CDR2 is SMNVEV in the germline V gene (reference sequence).

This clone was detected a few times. The CDR3 spells CASSWTGPQETQYF. Here the CDR3 DNA reads TGTGCCAGCAGTTGGACAGGACCTCAAGAGACCCAGTACTTC. The V and J genes are TRBV27 and TRBJ2-5; 7 nucleotides line up with TRBD1. The germline gives CDR1 MNHEY, CDR2 SMNVEV (reference sequence). V was pared by 4 bases and J by 2 bases, with 4 bases of the junction left unmatched. The CDR3 spans 14 residues.

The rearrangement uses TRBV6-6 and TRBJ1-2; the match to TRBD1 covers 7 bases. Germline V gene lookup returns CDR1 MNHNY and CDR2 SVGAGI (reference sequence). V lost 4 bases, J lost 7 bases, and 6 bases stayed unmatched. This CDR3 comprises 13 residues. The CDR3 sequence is CASSLTGDSGYTF. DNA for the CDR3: TGTGCCAGCAGTTTAACAGGGGACTCTGGCTACACCTTC.

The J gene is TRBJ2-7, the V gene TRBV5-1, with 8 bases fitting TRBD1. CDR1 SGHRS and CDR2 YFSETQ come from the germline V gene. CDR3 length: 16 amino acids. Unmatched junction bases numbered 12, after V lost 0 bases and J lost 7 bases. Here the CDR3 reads CASSLGSGHRGEEQYF. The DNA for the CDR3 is TGCGCCAGCAGCTTGGGATCCGGACACAGGGGGGAGGAGCAGTACTTC. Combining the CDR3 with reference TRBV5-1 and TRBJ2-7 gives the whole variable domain KAGVTQTPRYLIKTRGQQVTLSCSPISGHRSVSWYQQTPGQGLQFLFEYFSETQRNKGNFPGRFSGRQFSNSRSEMNVSTLELGDSALYLCASSLGSGHRGEEQYFGPGTRLTVT.

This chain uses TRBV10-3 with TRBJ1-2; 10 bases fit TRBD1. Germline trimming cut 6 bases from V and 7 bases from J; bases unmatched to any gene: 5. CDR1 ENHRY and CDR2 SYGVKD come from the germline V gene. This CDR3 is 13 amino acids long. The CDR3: CAIREDRGTGYTF. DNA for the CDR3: TGTGCCATCAGGGAGGACAGGGGGACTGGCTACACCTTC.

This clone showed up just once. The CDR3 is CASSERSSRGSPLHF. The DNA of the CDR3 is TGTGCCAGCAGTGAACGGTCTTCGCGGGGTTCACCCCTCCACTTT. This sequence joins TRBV6-1 and TRBJ1-6; no firm D call. V was pared by 2 bases and J by 9 bases, with 14 bases between. The CDR3 runs 15 residues. CDR1 is MNHNS and CDR2 is SASEGT in the germline V gene.